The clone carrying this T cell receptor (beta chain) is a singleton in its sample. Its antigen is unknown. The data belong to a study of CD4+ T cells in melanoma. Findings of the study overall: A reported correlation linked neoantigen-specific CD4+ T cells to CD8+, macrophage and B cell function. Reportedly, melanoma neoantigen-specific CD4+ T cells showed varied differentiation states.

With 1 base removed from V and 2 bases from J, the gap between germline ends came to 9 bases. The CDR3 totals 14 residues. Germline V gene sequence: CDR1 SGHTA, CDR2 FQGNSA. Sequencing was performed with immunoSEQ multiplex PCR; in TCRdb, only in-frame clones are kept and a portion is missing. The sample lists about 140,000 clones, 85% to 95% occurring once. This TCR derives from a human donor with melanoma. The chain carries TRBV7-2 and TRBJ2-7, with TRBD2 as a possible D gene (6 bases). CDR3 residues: CASSLGRGTYEQYF. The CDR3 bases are TGTGCCAGCAGCTTAGGGCGGGGAACCTACGAGCAGTACTTC.